This paragraph covers one T cell receptor (beta chain) sequence. Its antigen is not identified. These data come from a study of cytomegalovirus exposure and HLA in healthy donors. Researchers ran the PCR with 60 Vbeta and 13 Jbeta primers. Using immunoSEQ multiplex PCR, the repertoire was profiled, and TCRdb retains in-frame clones only, with some absent. The sample lists roughly 150,000 clones, roughly three quarters occurring once. CDR1 is LNHDA, CDR2 SQIVND, per germline (reference sequence). The length of the CDR3 is 13 residues. V gave up 5 bases and J gave up 3 bases, with 11 bases separating them. Notes on the study in general: Highly shared sequence variants in one cluster were likely a sequencing artifact. The authors assumed roughly uniform sequencing depth across donors for presence/absence analyses. Per a later analysis, 15,000 to 20,000 TCR beta sequences showed association with HLA alleles at 0.05 false discovery rate. Later on, a genetic analysis was performed. It linked a missense variant in DCLRE1C with V- and J-gene trimming of TCR beta.

This TCR was sampled from a male donor in good health and CMV-seronegative. The sequenced sample consisted of PBMCs. The rearrangement joins TRBV19 to TRBJ2-7, with a weak D call TRBD2 (5 bases). The CDR3 DNA reads as TGTGCCAGTAGTCTGACCCGGGGCTACGAGCAGTACTTC. Residues: CASSLTRGYEQYF.